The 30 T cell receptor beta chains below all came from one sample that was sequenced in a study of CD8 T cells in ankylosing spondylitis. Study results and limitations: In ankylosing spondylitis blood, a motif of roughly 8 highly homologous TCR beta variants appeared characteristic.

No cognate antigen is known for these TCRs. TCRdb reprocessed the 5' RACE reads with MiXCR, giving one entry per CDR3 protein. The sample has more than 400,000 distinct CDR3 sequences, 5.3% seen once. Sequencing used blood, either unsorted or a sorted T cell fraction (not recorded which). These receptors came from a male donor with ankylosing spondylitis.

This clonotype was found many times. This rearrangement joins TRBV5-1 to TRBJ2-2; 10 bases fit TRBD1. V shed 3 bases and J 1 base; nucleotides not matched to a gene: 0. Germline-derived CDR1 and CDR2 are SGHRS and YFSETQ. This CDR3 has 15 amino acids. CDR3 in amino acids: CASSWTGGNTGELFF. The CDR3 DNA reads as TGCGCCAGCAGCTGGACAGGGGGGAACACCGGGGAGCTGTTTTTT.

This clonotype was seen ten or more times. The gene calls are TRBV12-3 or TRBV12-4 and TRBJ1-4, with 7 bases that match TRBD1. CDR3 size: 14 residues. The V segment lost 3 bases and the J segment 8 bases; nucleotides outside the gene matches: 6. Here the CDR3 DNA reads TGTGCCAGCAGTTTCCGTGACAGGGCCGAAAAACTGTTTTTT. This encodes CASSFRDRAEKLFF.

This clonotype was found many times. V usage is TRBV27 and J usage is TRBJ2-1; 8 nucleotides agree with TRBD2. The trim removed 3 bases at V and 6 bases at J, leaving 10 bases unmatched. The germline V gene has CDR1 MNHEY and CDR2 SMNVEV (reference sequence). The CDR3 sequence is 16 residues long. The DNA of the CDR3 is TGTGCCAGCAGTTTGGCAGCGGGAGAATATCGCAATGAGCAGTTCTTC. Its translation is CASSLAAGEYRNEQFF.

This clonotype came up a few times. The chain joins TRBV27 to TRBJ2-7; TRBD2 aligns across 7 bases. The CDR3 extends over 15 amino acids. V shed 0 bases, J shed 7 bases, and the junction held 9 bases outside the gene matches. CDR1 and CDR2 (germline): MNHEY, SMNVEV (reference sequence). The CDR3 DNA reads TGTGCCAGCAGTTTATCAGCGGGGTCCTCCTTGGAGCAGTACTTC. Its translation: CASSLSAGSSLEQYF.

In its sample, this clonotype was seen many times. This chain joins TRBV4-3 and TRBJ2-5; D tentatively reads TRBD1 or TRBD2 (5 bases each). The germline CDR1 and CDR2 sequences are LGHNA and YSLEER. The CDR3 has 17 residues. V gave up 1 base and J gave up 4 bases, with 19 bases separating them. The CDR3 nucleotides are TGCGCCAGCAGCCAAGGGCCGGGACCCACCGTGGGAGAGACCCAGTACTTC. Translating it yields CASSQGPGPTVGETQYF.

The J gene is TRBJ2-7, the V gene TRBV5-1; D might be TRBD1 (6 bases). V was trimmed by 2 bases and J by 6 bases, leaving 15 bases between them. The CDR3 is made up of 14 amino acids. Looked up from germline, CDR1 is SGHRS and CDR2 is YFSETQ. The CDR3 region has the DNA TGCGCCAGCAGCTTAGCCAGGGGTAGTGGCGAGCAGTACTTC. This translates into CASSLARGSGEQYF.

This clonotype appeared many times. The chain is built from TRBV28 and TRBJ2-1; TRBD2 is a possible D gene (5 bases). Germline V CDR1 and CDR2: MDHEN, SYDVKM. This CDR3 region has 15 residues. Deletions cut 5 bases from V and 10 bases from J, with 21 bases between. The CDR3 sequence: CASSGQVDPREEQFF. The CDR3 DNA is TGTGCCAGCAGTGGCCAGGTTGACCCTAGGGAGGAGCAGTTCTTC.

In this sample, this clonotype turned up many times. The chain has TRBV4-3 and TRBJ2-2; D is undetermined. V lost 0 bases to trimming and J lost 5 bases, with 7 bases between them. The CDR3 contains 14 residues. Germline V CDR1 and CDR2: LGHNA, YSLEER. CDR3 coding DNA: TGCGCCAGCAGCCAAGAGTCCAGGACCGGGGAGCTGTTTTTT. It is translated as CASSQESRTGELFF.

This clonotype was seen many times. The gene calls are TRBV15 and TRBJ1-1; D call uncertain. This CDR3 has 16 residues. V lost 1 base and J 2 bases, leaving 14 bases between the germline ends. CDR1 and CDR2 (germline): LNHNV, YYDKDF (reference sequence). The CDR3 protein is CATSRGSWEGNTEAFF. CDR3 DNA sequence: TGTGCCACCAGCAGAGGTAGTTGGGAGGGAAACACTGAAGCTTTCTTT.

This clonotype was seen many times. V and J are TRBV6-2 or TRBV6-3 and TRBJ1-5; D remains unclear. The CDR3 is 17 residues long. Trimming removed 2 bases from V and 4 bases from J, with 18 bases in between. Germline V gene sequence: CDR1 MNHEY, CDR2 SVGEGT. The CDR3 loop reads CASSYEDLGGPNQPQHF. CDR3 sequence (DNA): TGTGCCAGCAGTTACGAGGACCTAGGAGGTCCTAATCAGCCCCAGCATTTT.

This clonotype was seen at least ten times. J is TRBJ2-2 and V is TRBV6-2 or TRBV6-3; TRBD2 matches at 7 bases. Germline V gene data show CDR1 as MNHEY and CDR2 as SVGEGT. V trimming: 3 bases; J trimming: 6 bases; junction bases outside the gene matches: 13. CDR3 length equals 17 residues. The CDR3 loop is CASSYHTEKRESGELFF. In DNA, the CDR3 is TGTGCCAGCAGTTATCACACAGAGAAGCGGGAATCCGGGGAGCTGTTTTTT.

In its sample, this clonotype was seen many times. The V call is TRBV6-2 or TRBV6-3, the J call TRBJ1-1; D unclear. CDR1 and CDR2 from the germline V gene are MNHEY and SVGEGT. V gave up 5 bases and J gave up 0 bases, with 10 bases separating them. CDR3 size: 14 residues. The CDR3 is CASSLVLLNTEAFF. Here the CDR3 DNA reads TGTGCCAGCAGTCTAGTTCTGTTGAACACTGAAGCTTTCTTT.

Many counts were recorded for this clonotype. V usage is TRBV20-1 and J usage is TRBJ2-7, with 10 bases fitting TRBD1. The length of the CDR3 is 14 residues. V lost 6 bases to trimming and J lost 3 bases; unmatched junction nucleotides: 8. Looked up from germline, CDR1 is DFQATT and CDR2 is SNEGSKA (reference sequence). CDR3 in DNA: TGCAGTGCAGCCGGGACAGGGGCTTTCTACGAGCAGTACTTC. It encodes CSAAGTGAFYEQYF.

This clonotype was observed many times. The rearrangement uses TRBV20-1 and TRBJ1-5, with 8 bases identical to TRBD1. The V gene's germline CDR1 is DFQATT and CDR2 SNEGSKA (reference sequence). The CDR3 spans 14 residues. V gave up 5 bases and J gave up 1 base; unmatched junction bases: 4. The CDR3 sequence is CSAGTGISNQPQHF. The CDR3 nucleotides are TGCAGTGCTGGGACAGGTATCAGCAATCAGCCCCAGCATTTT.

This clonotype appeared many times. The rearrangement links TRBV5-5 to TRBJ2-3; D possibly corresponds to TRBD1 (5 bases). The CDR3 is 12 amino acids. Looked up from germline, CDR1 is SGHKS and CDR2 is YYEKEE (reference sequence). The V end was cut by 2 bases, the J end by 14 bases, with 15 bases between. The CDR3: CASSFPQGFLYF. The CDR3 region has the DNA TGTGCCAGCAGCTTTCCCCAGGGCTTTCTGTATTTT. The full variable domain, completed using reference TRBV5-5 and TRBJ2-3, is DAGVTQSPTHLIKTRGQQVTLRCSPISGHKSVSWYQQVLGQGPQFIFQYYEKEERGRGNFPDRFSARQFPNYSSELNVNALLLGDSALYLCASSFPQGFLYFGPGTRLTVL.

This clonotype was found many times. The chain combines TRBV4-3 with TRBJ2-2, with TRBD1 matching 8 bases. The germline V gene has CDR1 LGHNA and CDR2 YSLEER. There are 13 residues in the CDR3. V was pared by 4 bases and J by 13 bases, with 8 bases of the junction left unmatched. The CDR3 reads CASSPLGQGRLFF. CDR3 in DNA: TGCGCCAGCAGCCCCCTAGGACAGGGTCGGCTGTTTTTT.

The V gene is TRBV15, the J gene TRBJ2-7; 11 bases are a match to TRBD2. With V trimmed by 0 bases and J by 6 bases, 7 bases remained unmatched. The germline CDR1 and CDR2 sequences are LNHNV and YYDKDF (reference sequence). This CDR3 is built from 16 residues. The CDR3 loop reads CATSRDPGLAGGEQYF. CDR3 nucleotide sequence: TGTGCCACCAGCAGAGATCCTGGGCTAGCGGGAGGCGAGCAGTACTTC.

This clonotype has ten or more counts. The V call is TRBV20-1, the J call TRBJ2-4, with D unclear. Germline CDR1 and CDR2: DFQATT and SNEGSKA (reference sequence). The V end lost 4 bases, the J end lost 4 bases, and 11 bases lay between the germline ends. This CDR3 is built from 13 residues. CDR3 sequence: CSAMMPVKNIQYF. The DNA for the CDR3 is TGCAGTGCTATGATGCCAGTGAAAAACATTCAGTACTTC.

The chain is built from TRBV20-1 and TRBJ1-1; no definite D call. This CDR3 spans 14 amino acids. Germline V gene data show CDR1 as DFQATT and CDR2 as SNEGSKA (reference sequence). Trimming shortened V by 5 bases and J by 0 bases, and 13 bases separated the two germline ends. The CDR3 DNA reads TGCAGTGCTCTAGCCTCCTTGTTGAACACTGAAGCTTTCTTT. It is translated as CSALASLLNTEAFF.

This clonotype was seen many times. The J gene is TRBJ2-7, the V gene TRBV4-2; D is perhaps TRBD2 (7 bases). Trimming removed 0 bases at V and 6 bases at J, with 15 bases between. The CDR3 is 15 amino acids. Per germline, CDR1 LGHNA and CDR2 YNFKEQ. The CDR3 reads CASSQDMGGALEQYF. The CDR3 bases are TGTGCCAGCAGCCAAGATATGGGGGGGGCTCTCGAGCAGTACTTC.

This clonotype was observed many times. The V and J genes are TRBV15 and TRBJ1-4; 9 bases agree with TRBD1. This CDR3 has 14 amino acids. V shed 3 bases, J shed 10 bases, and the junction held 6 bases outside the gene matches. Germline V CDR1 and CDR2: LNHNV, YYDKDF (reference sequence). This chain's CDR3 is CATSRAGTGLKLFF. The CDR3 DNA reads TGTGCCACCAGCAGGGCCGGGACAGGGCTAAAACTGTTTTTT.

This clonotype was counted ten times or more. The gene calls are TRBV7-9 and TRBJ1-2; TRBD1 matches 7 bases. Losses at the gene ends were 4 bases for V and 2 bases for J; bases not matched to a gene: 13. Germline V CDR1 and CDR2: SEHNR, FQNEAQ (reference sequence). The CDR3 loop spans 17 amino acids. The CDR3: CASSSGTALLANYGYTF. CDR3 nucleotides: TGTGCCAGCAGCTCCGGGACAGCCTTATTAGCGAACTATGGCTACACCTTC.

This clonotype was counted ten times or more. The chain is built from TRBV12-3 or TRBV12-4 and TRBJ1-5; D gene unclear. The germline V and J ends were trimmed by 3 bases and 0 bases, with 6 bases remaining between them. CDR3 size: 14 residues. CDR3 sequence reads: CASSFQVSNQPQHF. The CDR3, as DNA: TGTGCCAGCAGTTTTCAGGTTAGCAATCAGCCCCAGCATTTT.

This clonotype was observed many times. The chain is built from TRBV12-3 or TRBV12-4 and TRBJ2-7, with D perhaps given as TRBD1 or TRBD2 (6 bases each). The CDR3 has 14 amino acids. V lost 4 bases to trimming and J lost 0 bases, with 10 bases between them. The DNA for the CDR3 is TGTGCCAGCAGTTGGGGGGACATCTCCTACGAGCAGTACTTC. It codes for CASSWGDISYEQYF.

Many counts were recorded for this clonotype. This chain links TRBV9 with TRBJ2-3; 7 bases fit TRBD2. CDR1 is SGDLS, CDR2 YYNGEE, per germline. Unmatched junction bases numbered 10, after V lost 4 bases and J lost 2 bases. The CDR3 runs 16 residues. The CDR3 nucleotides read TGTGCCAGCAGCCCCCATCTCGGGGGGTCCACAGATACGCAGTATTTT. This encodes CASSPHLGGSTDTQYF.

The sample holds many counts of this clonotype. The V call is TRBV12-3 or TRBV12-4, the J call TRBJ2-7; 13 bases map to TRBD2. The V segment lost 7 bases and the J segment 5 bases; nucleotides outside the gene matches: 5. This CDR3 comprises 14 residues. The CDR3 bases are TGTGCCAGCACACTAGCGGGAGGGACCCACGAGCAGTACTTC. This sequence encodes CASTLAGGTHEQYF.

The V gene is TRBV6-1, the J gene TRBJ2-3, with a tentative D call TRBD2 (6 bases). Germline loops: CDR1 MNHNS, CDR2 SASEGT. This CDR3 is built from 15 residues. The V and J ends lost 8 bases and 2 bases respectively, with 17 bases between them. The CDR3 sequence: CASCEVGGTTDTQYF. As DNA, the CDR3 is TGTGCCAGCTGCGAAGTCGGGGGAACCACAGATACGCAGTATTTT.

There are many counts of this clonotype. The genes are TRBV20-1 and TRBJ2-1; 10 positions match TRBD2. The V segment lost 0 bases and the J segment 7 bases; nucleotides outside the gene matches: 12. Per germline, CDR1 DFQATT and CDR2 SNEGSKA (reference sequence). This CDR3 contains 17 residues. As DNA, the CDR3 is TGCAGTGCTAGAGATTCAGGTCGAGCGGGAGGGCGGAATGAGCAGTTCTTC. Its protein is CSARDSGRAGGRNEQFF.

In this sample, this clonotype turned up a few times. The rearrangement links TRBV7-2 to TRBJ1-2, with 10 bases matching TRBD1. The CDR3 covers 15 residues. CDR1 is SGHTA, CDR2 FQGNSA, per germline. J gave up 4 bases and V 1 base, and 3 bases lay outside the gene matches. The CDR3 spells CASSLETGGVYGYTF. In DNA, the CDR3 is TGTGCCAGCAGCTTAGAGACAGGGGGCGTCTATGGCTACACCTTC.

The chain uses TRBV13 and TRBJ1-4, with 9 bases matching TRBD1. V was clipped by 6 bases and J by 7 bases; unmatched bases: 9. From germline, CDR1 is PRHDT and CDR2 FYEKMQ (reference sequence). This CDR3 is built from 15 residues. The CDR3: CASRNSGTGFEKLFF. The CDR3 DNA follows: TGTGCCAGCAGAAACTCCGGGACAGGGTTTGAAAAACTGTTTTTT.